Described below is a single TCR beta chain sequence and its context. There are many counts of this clonotype. Its antigen is still unknown. The sample holds no much larger clone one base away, and base qualities are not on file. CDR1 and CDR2, looked up from the germline V gene (reference sequence), are LNHDA and SQIVND. The V and J ends are trimmed by 3 bases and 3 bases, leaving 9 bases between them. The CDR3 starts with the cysteine, ends with the phenylalanine, and has 14 residues. Left in the record is the CDR3 DNA by itself, 42 bases read in frame from the first base. The data were obtained in a study of Graves' ophthalmopathy and Graves' hyperthyroidism (dated 2018 in TCRdb). In terms of the full investigation: Peripheral blood was collected before any treatment was given, at the time of initial diagnosis. The study used TCR beta repertoire signatures to distinguish Graves' ophthalmopathy from Graves' hyperthyroidism and to predict progression to ophthalmopathy. In total, 120 to 150 blood samples were TCR-sequenced: 43 ophthalmopathy, some 80 hyperthyroidism and about 17 hyperthyroidism-to-ophthalmopathy patients. To explore V-J signatures that distinguish ophthalmopathy from hyperthyroidism, a discovery set of around 100 patients was enrolled, made up of 43 with ophthalmopathy and around 57 with stable hyperthyroidism. An independent validation cohort comprised some 19 hyperthyroidism patients and 15 to 17 patients who later progressed from hyperthyroidism to ophthalmopathy. T-cell repertoires of thyroid tissue and blood were compared in more than 5 hyperthyroidism patients. Following sampling, methimazole starting at 30 mg daily was administered to hyperthyroidism patients, and high-dose intravenous methylprednisolone was administered to ophthalmopathy patients. For training and testing, the roughly 97 patients in the discovery cohort were randomly divided in a 7:3 ratio.

For repertoire sequencing, TCR beta CDR3 regions were amplified from RNA transcripts. The first round of RT-PCR was done with HTBI primers and the Qiagen OneStep RT-PCR kit, and was followed by a second round of multiplex PCR, then size selection and purification. Sequencing of the libraries was carried out on an Illumina HiSeq2000 in paired-end mode with 100 bp reads. The original pipeline was this. Reads were processed with SOAPnuke, discarding reads with adapters, uncalled bases, mean Phred below 15, or no exact constant-primer or identifier match. High-quality paired reads were merged with COPE v1.2.5. Unique nucleotide sequences were defined as clonotypes and aligned to IMGT TRB V, D and J references using MiTCR v1.1. The analysis was limited to V-J combinations with a frequency above 0.0001, which together covered 99% to 99.2% of the repertoires. For each V-J combination, a TCR clonal expansion and chaos score was defined as the ratio of F50 clonal expansion to chaos observed in the TCRdist matrix. Welch's t-statistics and random forest were used to narrow the features down to over ten V-J combinations, which were then fed into a naive Bayes classifier. Thyroid-blood repertoire similarity was quantified with the Morisita-Horn index. TCRdb trimmed the raw reads at Q25, called clones with MiXCR and kept productive beta chains. Each entry is one CDR3 protein sequence, shown with its most common DNA and genes. TCRdb's processing, not the study's, gives the V and J calls here. The sample records some 380,000 distinct CDR3 sequences, 15% of which are singletons. The ten largest make up roughly 7% of the sample.

Findings and caveats that apply to the study as a whole: Among expanded thyroid clonotypes with frequency above 0.001, most also showed up in blood, which suggests that blood repertoires may reflect the thyroid immune response. In cross-validation, the 13-signature model distinguished ophthalmopathy from stable hyperthyroidism with approximately 90% sensitivity and roughly 81% specificity, while in the test set the corresponding values were approximately 79% and 70%. Sample size was not statistically predetermined, and group allocation was not concealed from the investigators. In validation, the model predicted ophthalmopathy progression with about 64% sensitivity and roughly 72% specificity; more than ten predicted patients were CT-confirmed with GO in a median of approximately six months.

Hyperthyroidism was considered stable if no progression to ophthalmopathy occurred within 18 months of follow-up. Patients with hyperthyroidism were aged 18 to 65 years, had been newly diagnosed, and had a disease duration of less than 2 months. Patients with other autoimmune diseases, uncontrolled infections, pregnancy or lactation were excluded from the study. Diagnosis relied on clinical symptoms, serum thyroxine, TRAb, thyroid ultrasound and orbital computed tomography. PBMCs were isolated from approximately 10 ml of fresh peripheral blood by Ficoll-Paque density gradient centrifugation. Trizol reagent was used to extract the total RNA, and its quality was then checked on an Agilent 2100 Bioanalyzer.

Rearrangement joined TRBV19 to TRBJ1-5; the D gene is not confidently resolved. This receptor was identified in a woman aged 18-30 years with stable Graves' hyperthyroidism. Donor details come from another sample of the same person, matched by shared clones. Sequencing was performed on peripheral blood. The CDR3 region has the sequence CASSIPRDNQPQHF. The DNA is TGTGCCAGTAGTATTCCCCGTGACAATCAGCCCCAGCATTTT.